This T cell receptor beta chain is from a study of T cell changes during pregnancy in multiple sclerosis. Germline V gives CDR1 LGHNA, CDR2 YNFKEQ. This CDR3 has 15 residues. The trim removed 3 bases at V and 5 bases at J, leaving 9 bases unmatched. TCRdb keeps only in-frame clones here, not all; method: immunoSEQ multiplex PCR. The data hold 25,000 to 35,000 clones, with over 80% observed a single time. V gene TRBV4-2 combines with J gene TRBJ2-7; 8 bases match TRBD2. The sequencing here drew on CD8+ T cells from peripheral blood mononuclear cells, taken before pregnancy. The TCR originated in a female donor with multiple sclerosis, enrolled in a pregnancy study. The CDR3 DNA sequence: TGTGCCAGCAGCCAGCCGGAGCGGGAGCAAGACGAGCAGTACTTC. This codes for CASSQPEREQDEQYF.